This record covers a single T cell receptor (beta chain). What this receptor recognizes is not known. Base-call qualities are not available, and no considerably larger clone is one nucleotide away. This record belongs to a study of cytomegalovirus exposure and HLA in healthy donors (dated by TCRdb to about 2017). Describing the broader study: According to an earlier analysis of 587 of the donors, 150 million to 200 million T cells yielded roughly 110 million unique TCR beta sequences and about 300 Gb of sequence data. An early release that covered around 590 HLA-typed donors contained around 330 gigabases of sequencing data and 70 million to 100 million unique TCR sequences. Of the 350 to 450 genotyped donors, over 70% fell in the genetic ancestry cluster associated with self-reported Caucasian donors. The aim of the study was to test whether cataloging public T cell receptors could identify signatures of past pathogen exposure. The study profiled the T cell repertoires of around 700 subjects by immunosequencing and related them to cytomegalovirus serostatus. A separate validation cohort of roughly 110 different subjects was used in addition to the 666-subject first cohort. The study combined high-throughput TCR immunosequencing, statistical association of individual TCRs with disease status, and machine learning to predict cytomegalovirus infection status. To study patterns of TCR occurrence, a later analysis re-analyzed previously published TCR beta repertoires from 666 donors and added high-resolution HLA genotyping. Rather than using new phenotypic data, the later analysis identified candidate immune exposures from TCR beta sequences and from how often those sequences occurred across donors. In an earlier analysis of 500 to 650 of the donors, high-throughput TCR beta sequencing was used to judge whether each TCR beta V gene segment behaved as functional or pseudogenic. Donor age, sex, ethnicity and CMV serostatus were collected together with the repertoire data. In a later genetic analysis, genome-wide SNP genotypes for about 55% of the 666 donors were used, and that subset was treated as a discovery cohort. Every discovery cohort repertoire had been produced on one sequencing platform. HLA typing included class I and class II loci at four-digit resolution. The number of donors typed differed by locus, with 629-630 for A, B, C, DRB1 and DQB1, roughly 520 for DQA1, over 600 for DPA1, and some 470 for DPB1. Roughly 5 DR-DQ haplotypes were handled as single units for association and clustering, since linkage in the cohort was strong. Among over 350 genotyped donors of the cohort, an average of approximately 240,000 unique TCR beta nucleotide sequences were sequenced per donor, approximately 20% of them non-productive.

The method was the immunoSEQ multiplex PCR assay. A mixture of 60 forward primers for TCR Vbeta segments and 13 reverse primers for TCR Jbeta segments was used in the multiplex PCR. The CDR3 region of rearranged TCR beta genes was amplified from genomic DNA by a multiplex PCR assay. Amplified TCR beta libraries were sequenced as 87-base-pair reads on the Illumina HiSeq System. For the original study's pipeline: Across the 670 or so repertoires, a later analysis counted 75 million to 90 million unique TCR beta chains, roughly 11 million of which were shared by at least two donors. To remove PCR and sequencing errors, raw reads were error-corrected and collapsed into unique sequences using a nearest-neighbor algorithm that merged closely related sequences. To assign V, D and J gene segments, CDR3 sequences were aligned to IMGT reference sequences. For a sequence to be retained, a match of at least six nucleotides was required to both a V gene segment and a J gene segment. A rearrangement was called productive if the CDR3 had no stop codons and remained in frame with V and J, and every other rearrangement was called non-productive. CDR3 was defined according to IMGT convention as the region running from the second conserved V-encoded cysteine to the conserved J-encoded phenylalanine. The earlier analysis of 587 of the donors excluded any sequence lacking an unambiguous match to a single V gene segment. An earlier analysis of a few hundred of the donors called V segments functional above 56.7% productive rearrangements and segregating when the between-donor standard deviation exceeded 5%. A statistical classification framework was built to diagnose cytomegalovirus status from the catalog of TCR beta chain sequences. A later analysis assigned V and J genes by comparing TCR nucleotide sequences with IMGT/GENE-DB human TR gene sequences. In a later analysis, CDR3 sequences and most-parsimonious VDJ recombination scenarios were assigned using the TCRdist pipeline. A later analysis defined each TCR beta chain by its CDR3 amino acid sequence plus V-gene family, and excluded reads lacking a unique V-gene family. To address suspected cross-contamination and a sequencing artifact, a later analysis removed 592 highly shared, low-generation-probability nucleotide sequences. In a later analysis, a clonal expansion index for each public chain was calculated from normalized within-repertoire ranks of inferred template counts. In a later analysis, generation probabilities were computed using a VDJ recombination model fitted to out-of-frame rearrangements, and the results were checked against IGoR. In a later analysis, hypergeometric tests were used to score TCR-TCR, TCR-HLA and TCR-CMV co-occurrence, with a repertoire-size bias correction applied to TCR pairs. In a later analysis, false discovery rates were estimated by permuting HLA or CMV assignments 20 times. In a later analysis, co-occurring TCRs were grouped with DBSCAN, and TCRdist sequence similarity was added when clustering was performed within HLA-allele-positive subsets. For co-occurrence clustering, repertoires with fewer than 30,000 or more than 120,000 public chains were excluded, along with about five repertoires with anomalous nucleotide sharing. TCRdb took over this immuneACCESS table, retaining in-frame rearrangements with V and J assigned. Such tables are incomplete; in checked studies, under half of the missing clones stem from an unresolved V gene, and the remainder is unexplained. V and J calls and clone size follow that table, whereas D and trimming were derived from the DNA. Counted in this sample were 100,000 to 150,000 clones; around 78% of them appeared once. The ten largest clones add up to roughly 1.9% of the sample.

The CDR3 sequence holds 14 residues, the cysteine and phenylalanine included. Of the read, only the CDR3 DNA is kept; its 42 bases are in frame from base 1. Compared with germline, V lacks 5 bases and J lacks 4 bases; bases without a gene match: 6. In the germline V gene, CDR1 corresponds to MNHNS and CDR2 to SASEGT. The paper as a whole reports these results and caveats: In vitro tests confirmed that a few of the cytomegalovirus-associated TCR beta chains recognize cytomegalovirus antigens. Several of the top co-occurrence clusters appeared to be linked to parvovirus B19, influenza, CMV and Epstein-Barr virus, according to a later analysis. Some IMGT-functional V segments, including TRBV6-2 and TRBV6-3, could not be told apart with the 87-base-pair reads, so those segments were excluded. About 17 rarely observed V segments, including chromosome 9 orphons, were excluded from the earlier analysis of some 590 of the donors because counts were too low. Because HLA typing was unavailable for some donors at each locus, only the typed subset was used in association tests. The classifier was reported to diagnose cytomegalovirus status with high specificity and sensitivity in both the original cohort and the validation cohort. According to the authors, the approach could potentially be generalized to other disease states and immunological phenotypes. A further reported finding was that TCR beta sequences accurately predicted the HLA-A and HLA-B alleles for most subjects in the first cohort. An earlier analysis of 450 to 750 of the donors showed that most TCR beta V segments appeared in productive rearrangements either about 90% or about 30% of the time, which broadly matched IMGT annotations. In the study, around 160 TCR beta chains were listed as associated with cytomegalovirus. Immune exposure information for the cohort was limited to CMV serostatus. Sequencing depth was assumed to be roughly uniform across donors in the presence/absence analyses, though that assumption may not hold. Most CMV-associated TCR beta chains appeared to be HLA-restricted in a later analysis, and the HLA associations seemed to be driven largely by CMV exposure. In a later analysis, around 17,000 TCR beta sequences were associated with specific HLA alleles at a false discovery rate of 0.05. Linkage disequilibrium might explain the correlated functional status among segregating V segments, but an unknown experimental factor could not be ruled out. In a later analysis, the rate of TCR association differed among HLA loci, with DRB1 alleles having the most associated TCRs and HLA-C alleles having the fewest. In a later analysis, HLA-associated TCR beta chains showed more clonal expansion and lower generation probabilities than non-associated chains that were equally common. In a later genetic analysis, fewer N-insertions in productive TCRs were reported among donors in an Asian-associated ancestry cluster than the 666-donor mean. A cluster of highly shared sequence variants was judged likely to represent a technical artifact of the sequencing pipeline. An association between a missense DCLRE1C variant and V-gene and J-gene trimming of TCR beta chains was found in a later genetic analysis and replicated in an independent cohort. Only TCR beta chains were sequenced in this cohort, and the absence of alpha or paired-chain data limited detectable features. Across donors, most TCR sequences were observed very rarely, whereas some public TCRs were present in many individuals. When HLA alleles, especially DR and DQ, strongly co-occurred, TCR associations were difficult to assign to individual alleles.

The cohort was made up of about 610 healthy bone marrow donors. At the time of sampling, all cohort members were nominally healthy, though unrecorded immune exposures were likely present. The donor tested CMV seronegative, placing the donor among the roughly 350 seronegative members of the cohort. A peripheral blood sample was collected from each donor, and TCR beta sequencing was performed on peripheral blood mononuclear cells. Genomic DNA extraction from the blood cell samples was performed with the Qiagen DNeasy Blood Extraction Kit. The sequence was obtained from a woman in her forties or fifties in good health and CMV-seronegative. The sample taken for sequencing was PBMCs. This sequence uses TRBV6-1 and TRBJ2-5; 8 bases in the junction line up with TRBD2. The DNA is as follows: TGTGCCAGCAGTTTAGGACTAGCCCCAGAGACCCAGTACTTC. Its protein is CASSLGLAPETQYF.